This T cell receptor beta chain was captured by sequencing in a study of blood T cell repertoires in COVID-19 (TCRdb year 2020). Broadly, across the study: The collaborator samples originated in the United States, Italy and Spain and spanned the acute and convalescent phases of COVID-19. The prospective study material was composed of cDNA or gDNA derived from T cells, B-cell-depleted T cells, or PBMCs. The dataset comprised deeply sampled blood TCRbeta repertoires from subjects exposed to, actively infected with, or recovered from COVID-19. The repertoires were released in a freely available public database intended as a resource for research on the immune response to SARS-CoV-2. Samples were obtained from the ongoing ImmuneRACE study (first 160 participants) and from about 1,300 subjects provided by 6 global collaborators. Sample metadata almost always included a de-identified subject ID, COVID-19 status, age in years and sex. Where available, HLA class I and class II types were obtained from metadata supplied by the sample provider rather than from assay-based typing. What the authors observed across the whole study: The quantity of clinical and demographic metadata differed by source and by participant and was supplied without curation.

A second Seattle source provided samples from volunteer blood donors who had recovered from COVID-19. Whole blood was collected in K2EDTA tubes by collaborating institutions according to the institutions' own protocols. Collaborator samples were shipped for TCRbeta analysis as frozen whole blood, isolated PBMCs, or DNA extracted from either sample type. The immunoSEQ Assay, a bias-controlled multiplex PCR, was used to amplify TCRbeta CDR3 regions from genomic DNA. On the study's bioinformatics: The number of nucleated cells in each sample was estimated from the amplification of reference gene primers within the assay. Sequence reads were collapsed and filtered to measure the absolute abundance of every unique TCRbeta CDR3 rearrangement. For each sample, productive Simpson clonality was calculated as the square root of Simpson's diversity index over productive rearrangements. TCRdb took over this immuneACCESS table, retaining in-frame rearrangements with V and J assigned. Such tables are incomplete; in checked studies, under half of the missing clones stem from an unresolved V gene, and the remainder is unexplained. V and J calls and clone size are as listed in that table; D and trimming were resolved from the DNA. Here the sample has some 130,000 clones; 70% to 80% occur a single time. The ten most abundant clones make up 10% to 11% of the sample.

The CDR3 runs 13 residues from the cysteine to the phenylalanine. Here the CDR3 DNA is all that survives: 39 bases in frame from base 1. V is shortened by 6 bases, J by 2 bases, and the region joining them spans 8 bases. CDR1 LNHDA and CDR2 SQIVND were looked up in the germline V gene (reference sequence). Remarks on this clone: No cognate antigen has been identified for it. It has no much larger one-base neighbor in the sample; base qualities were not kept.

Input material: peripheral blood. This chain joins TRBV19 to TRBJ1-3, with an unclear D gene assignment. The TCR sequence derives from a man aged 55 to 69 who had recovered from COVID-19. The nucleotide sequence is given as TGTGCCAGTAGCCGGGTCACTGGAAACACCATATATTTT. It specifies CASSRVTGNTIYF.